This T cell receptor beta chain appears in the sequencing data of a study of control samples from healthy donors and cancer patients. Trimming removed 0 bases from V and 9 bases from J, with 10 bases in between. Germline-derived CDR1 and CDR2 are SGHKS and YYEKEE (reference sequence). This CDR3 region has 14 residues. The repertoire was sequenced with immunoSEQ multiplex PCR; TCRdb's copy has only in-frame clones and lacks some. Here the sample spans around 180,000 clones, about 90% being singletons. What was sequenced was blood. This receptor was obtained from a woman in her 40s in good health. The V and J genes are TRBV5-5 and TRBJ1-6, with D uncertain. The CDR3 nucleotides are TGTGCCAGCAGCTTGGCCCAGGCTCGTTCACCCCTCCACTTT. Amino acid sequence: CASSLAQARSPLHF. The variable domain in full, with the rest retrieved from reference TRBV5-5 and TRBJ1-6, is DAGVTQSPTHLIKTRGQQVTLRCSPISGHKSVSWYQQVLGQGPQFIFQYYEKEERGRGNFPDRFSARQFPNYSSELNVNALLLGDSALYLCASSLAQARSPLHFGNGTRLTVT.